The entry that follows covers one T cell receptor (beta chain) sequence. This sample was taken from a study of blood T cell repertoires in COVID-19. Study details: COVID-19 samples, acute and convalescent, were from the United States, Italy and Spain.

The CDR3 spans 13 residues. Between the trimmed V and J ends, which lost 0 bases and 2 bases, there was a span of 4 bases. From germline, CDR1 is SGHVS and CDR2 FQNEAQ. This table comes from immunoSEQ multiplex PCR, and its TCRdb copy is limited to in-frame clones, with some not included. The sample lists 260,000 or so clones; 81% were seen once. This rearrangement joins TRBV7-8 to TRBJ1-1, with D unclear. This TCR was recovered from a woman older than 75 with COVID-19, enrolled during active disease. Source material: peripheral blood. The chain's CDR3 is CASSLALNTEAFF. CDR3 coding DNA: TGTGCCAGCAGCTTAGCGCTAAACACTGAAGCTTTCTTT.